This T cell receptor (beta chain) was documented in a study of T cell changes during pregnancy in multiple sclerosis (dated by TCRdb to about 2019). The study in broad terms: In women with multiple sclerosis, the researchers looked at how the T cell repertoire shifted as pregnancy progressed.

Concerning this clone itself: Its target antigen remains unknown. Per-base quality was not reported, and no clone a single base away is much larger than it.

Counted from cysteine to phenylalanine, this CDR3 has 13 amino acids. The read is trimmed to its CDR3 DNA, 39 bases read in frame from base 1. CDR1 and CDR2 are read off the germline V gene as MRHNA and SNTAGT. At the junction V is shortened by 5 bases and J by 3 bases, with 7 bases in between. The protocol used for the library was the immunoSEQ multiplex PCR assay. Imported from immuneACCESS, the table was reduced by TCRdb to in-frame sequences with V and J called. These copies leave out some clones; in studies compared against another copy, an unresolved V gene accounts for under half, and the cause of the remainder is not known. Across this sample there are under 100,000 clones, with 80% to 95% seen only once. The top ten constitute around 2% of the sample.

The sequence came from a female donor in good health, enrolled as a control in a pregnancy study. The sequencing used peripheral blood, collected in the first trimester of pregnancy. Rearrangement joined TRBV6-4 to TRBJ2-2, with no reliable assignment of the D segment. The CDR3 region has the sequence CASSPLDTGELFF. The bases are TGTGCCAGCAGTCCGCTAGACACCGGGGAGCTGTTTTTT.